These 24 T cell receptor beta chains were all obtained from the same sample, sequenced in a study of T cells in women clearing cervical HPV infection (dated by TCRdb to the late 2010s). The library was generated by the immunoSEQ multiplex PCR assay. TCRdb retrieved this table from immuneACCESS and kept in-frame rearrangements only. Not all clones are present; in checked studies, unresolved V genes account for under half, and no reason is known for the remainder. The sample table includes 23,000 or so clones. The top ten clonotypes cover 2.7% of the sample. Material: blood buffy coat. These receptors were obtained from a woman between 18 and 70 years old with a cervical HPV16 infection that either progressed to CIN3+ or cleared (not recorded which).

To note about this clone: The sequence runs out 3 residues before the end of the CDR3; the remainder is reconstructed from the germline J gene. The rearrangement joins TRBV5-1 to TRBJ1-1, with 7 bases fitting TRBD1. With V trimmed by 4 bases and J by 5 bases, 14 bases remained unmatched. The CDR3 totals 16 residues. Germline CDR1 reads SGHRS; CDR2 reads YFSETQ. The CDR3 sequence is CASSPKQGTLTTEAFF. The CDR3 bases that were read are TGCGCCAGCAGCCCTAAACAGGGGACCCTAACGACTGAA.

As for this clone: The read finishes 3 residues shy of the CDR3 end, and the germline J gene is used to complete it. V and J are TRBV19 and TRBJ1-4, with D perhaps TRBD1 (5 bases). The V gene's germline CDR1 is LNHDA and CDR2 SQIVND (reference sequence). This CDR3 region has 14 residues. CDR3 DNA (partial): TGTGCCAGTAGTATGGGGTCAGGACAATCACCA. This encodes CASSMGSGQSP. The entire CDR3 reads CASSMGSGQSPLFF.

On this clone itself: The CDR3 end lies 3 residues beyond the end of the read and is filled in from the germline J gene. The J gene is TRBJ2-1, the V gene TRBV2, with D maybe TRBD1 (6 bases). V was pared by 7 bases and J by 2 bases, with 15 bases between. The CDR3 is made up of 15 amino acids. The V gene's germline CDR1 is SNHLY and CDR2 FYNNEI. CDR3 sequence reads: CASIEQGWTYNEQFF. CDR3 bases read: TGTGCCAGCATCGAACAGGGTTGGACCTACAATGAG.

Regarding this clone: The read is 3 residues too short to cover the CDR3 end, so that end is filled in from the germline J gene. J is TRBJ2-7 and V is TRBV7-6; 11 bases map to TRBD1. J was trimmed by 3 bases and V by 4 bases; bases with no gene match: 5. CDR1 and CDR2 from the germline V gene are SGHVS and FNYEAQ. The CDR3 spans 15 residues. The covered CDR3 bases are TGTGCCAGCAGCTCGGCGGGACAGGGGGTCTACGAG. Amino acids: CASSSAGQGVYE. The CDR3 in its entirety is CASSSAGQGVYEQYF.

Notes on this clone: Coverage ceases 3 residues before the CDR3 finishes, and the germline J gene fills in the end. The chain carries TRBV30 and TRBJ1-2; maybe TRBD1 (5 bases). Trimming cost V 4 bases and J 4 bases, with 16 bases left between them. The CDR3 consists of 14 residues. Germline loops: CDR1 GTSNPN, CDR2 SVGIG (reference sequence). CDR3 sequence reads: CAWTPPGGLYGYTF. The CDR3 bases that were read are TGTGCCTGGACCCCCCCGGGGGGTCTCTATGGC.

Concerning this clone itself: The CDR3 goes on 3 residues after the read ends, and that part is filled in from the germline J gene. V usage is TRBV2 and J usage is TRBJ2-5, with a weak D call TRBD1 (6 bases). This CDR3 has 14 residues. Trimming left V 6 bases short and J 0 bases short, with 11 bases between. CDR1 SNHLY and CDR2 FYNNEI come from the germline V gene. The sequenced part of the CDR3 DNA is TGTGCCAGCAGGCAGGGGCCGAACCAAGAGACC. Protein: CASRQGPNQET. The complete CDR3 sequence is CASRQGPNQETQYF.

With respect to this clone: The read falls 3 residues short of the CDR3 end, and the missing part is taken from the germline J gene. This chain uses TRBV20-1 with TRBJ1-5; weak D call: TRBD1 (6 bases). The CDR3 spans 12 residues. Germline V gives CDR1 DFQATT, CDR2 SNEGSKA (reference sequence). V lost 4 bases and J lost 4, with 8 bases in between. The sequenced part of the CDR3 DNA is TGCAGTGCTACCGGACAGAATCAGCCC. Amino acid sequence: CSATGQNQP. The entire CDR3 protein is CSATGQNQPQHF.

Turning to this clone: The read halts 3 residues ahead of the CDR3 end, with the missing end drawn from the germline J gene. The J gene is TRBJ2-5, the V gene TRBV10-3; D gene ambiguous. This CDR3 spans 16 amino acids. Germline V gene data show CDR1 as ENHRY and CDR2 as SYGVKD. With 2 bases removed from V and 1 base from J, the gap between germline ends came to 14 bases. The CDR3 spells CAISEVWVGSQETQYF. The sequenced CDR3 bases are TGTGCCATCAGTGAGGTGTGGGTAGGGTCCCAAGAGACC.

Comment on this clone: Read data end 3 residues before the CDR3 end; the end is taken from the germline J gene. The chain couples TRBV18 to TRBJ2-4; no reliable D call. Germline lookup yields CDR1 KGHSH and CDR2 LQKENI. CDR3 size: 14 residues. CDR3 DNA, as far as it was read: TGTGCCAGCTCACCACCAATCCAAGGTTATGGT. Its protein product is CASSPPIQGYG. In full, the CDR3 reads CASSPPIQGYGQYF.

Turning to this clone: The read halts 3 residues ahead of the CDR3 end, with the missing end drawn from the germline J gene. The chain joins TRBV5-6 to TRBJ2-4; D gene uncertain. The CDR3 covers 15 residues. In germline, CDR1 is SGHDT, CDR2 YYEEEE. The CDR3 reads CASSLEQTSNYGQYF. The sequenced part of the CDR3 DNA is TGTGCCAGCAGCTTGGAGCAGACTTCTAACTATGGT.

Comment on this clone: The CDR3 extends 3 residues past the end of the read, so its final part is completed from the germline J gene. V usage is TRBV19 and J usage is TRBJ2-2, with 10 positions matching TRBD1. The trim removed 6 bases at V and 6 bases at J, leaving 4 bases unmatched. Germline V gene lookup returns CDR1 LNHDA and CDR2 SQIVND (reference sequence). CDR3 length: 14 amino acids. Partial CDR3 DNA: TGTGCCAGTAGGCCGGGACAGGGGTCCGGGGAG. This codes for CASRPGQGSGE. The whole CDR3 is CASRPGQGSGELFF.

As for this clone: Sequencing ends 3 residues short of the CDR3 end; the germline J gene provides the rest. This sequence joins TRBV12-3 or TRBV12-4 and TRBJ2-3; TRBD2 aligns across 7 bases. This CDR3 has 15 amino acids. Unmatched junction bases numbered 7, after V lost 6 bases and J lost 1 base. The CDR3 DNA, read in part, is TGTGCCAGCAGGTGGGGTACTAGCGGCACAGATACG. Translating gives CASRWGTSGTDT. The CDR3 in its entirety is CASRWGTSGTDTQYF.

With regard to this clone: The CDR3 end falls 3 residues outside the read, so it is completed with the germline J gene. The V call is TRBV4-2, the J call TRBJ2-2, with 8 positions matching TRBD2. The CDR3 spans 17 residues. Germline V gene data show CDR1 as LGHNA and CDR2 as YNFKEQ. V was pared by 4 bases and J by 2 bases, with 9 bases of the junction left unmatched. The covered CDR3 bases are TGTGCCAGCAGCCTGACTCCGGCGGGAGGCAACACCGGGGAG. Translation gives CASSLTPAGGNTGE. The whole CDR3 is CASSLTPAGGNTGELFF.

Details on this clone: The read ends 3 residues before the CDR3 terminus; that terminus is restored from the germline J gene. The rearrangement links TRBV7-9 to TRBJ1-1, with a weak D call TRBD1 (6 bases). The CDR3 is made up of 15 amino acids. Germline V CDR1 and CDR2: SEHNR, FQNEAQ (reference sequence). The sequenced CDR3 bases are TGTGCCAGCAGCCCTGAACAGGGATGGTTGCAGACA. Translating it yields CASSPEQGWLQT. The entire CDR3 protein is CASSPEQGWLQTAFF. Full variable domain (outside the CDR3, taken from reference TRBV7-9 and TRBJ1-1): DTGVSQNPRHKITKRGQNVTFRCDPISEHNRLYWYRQTLGQGPEFLTYFQNEAQLEKSRLLSDRFSAERPKGSFSTLEIQRTEQGDSAMYLCASSPEQGWLQTAFFGQGTRLTVV.

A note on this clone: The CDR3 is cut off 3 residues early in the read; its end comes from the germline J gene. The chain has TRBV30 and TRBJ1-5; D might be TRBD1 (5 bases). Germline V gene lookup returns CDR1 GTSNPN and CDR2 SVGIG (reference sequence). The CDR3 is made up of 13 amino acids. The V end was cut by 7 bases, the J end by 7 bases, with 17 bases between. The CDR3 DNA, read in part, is TGTGCCTCCCAAAAAGGGGAGGGGCAGCCC. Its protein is CASQKGEGQP. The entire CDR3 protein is CASQKGEGQPQHF.

The DNA read from the CDR3 is TGCGCCAGCAGTGACAGGGTTCCCGACTATGGC. Encoded protein: CASSDRVPDYG. The CDR3 reads in full as CASSDRVPDYGYTF. The V call is TRBV10-1, the J call TRBJ1-2, with a tentative D call TRBD1 (5 bases). The read stops 3 residues short of the end of the CDR3; the missing end is completed from the germline J gene. The CDR3 covers 14 residues. The ends were cut back, 3 bases at V and 3 bases at J, with 11 bases in the middle. The germline V gene has CDR1 WNHNN and CDR2 SYGVQD (reference sequence).

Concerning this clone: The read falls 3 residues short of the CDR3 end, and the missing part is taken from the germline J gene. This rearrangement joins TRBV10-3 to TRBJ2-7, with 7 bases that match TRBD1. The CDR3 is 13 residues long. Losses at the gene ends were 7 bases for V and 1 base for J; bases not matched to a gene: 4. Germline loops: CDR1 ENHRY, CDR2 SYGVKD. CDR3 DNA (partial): TGTGCCATCAAGACAGGGCAATCCTACGAG. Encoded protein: CAIKTGQSYE. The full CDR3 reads CAIKTGQSYEQYF.

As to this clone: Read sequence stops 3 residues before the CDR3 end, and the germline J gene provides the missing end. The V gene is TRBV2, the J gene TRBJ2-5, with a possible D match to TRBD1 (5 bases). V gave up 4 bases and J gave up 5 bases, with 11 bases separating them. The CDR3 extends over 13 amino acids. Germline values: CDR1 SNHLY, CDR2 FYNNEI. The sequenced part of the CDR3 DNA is TGTGCCAGCAGTGTGGGGCAGAGGGAGACC. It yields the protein CASSVGQRET. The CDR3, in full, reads CASSVGQRETQYF.

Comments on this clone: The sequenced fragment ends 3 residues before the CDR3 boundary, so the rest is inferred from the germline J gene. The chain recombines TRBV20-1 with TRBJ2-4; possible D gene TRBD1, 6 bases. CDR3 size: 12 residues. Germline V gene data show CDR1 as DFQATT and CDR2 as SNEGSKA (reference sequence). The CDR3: CSAADRRGTQYF. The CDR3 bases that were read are TGCAGTGCTGCAGACAGGCGAGGGACT.

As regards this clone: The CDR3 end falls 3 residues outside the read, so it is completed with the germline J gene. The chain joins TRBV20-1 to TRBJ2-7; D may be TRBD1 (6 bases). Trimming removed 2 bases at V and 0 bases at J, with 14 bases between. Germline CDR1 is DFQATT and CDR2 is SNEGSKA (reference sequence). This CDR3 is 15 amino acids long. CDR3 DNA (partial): TGCAGTGCTAGAATTTGGACAGAACTCTCCTACGAG. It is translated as CSARIWTELSYE. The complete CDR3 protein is CSARIWTELSYEQYF.

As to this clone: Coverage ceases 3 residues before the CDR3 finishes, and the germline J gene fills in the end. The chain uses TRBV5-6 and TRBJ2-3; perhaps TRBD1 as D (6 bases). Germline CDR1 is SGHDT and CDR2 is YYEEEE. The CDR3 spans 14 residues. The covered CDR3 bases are TGTGCCAGCAGCCCGGGATGGGGGCCCGTGGCG. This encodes CASSPGWGPVA. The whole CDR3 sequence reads CASSPGWGPVAQYF.

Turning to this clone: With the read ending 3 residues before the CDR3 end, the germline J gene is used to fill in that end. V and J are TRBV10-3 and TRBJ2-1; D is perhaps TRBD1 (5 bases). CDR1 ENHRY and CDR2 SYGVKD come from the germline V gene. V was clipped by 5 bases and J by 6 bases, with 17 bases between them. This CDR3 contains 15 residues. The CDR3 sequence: CAISSWGGIGNEQFF. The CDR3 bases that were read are TGTGCCATCAGTTCATGGGGCGGAATCGGCAATGAG.

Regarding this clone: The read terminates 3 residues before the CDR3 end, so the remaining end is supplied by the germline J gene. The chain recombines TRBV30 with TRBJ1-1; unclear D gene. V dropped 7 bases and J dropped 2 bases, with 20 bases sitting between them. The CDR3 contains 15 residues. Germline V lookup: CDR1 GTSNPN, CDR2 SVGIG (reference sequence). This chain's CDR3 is CASLSPEHLNTEAFF. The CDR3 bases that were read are TGTGCCTCATTGTCTCCCGAGCACCTAAACACTGAA.

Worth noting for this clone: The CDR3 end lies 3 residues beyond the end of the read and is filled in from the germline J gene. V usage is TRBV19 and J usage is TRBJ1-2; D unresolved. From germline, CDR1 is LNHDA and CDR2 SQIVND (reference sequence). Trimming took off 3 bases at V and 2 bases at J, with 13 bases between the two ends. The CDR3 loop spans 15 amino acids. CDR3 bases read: TGTGCCAGTAGTATGAGGCCAGGAGGGAACTATGGC. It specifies CASSMRPGGNYG. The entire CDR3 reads CASSMRPGGNYGYTF.